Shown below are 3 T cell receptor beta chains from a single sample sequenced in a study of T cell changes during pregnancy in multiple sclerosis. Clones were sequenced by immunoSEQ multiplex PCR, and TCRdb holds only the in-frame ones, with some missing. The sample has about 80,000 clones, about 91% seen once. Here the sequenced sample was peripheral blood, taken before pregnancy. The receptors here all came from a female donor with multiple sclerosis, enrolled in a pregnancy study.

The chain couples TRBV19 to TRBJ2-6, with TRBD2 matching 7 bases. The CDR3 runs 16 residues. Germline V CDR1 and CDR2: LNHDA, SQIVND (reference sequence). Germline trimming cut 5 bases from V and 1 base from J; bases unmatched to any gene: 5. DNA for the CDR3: TGTGCCAGTAGTCGGGGGGTGGGATCTGGGGCCAACGTCCTGACTTTC. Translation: CASSRGVGSGANVLTF.

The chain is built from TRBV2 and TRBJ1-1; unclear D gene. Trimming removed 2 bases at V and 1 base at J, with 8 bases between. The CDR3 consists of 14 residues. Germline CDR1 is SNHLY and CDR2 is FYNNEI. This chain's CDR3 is CASSEIRGNTEAFF. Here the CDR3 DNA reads TGTGCCAGCAGTGAAATTCGGGGGAACACTGAAGCTTTCTTT.

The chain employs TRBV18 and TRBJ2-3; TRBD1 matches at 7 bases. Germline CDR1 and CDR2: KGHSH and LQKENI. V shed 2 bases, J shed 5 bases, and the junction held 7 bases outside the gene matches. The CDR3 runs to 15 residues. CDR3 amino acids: CASSPTGAQGDTQYF. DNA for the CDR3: TGTGCCAGCTCACCAACAGGGGCGCAGGGAGATACGCAGTATTTT. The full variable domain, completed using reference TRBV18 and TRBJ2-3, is NAGVMQNPRHLVRRRGQEARLRCSPMKGHSHVYWYRQLPEEGLKFMVYLQKENIIDESGMPKERFSAEFPKEGPSILRIQQVVRGDSAAYFCASSPTGAQGDTQYFGPGTRLTVL.